This record concerns one T cell receptor (beta chain) sequence. What antigen it recognizes has not been identified. Qualities for individual bases were not recorded, and no much larger clone is one base off. The same CDR3 can be traced to other DNA sequences in this sample. Per the germline V gene, MDHEN is the CDR1 and SYDVKM is the CDR2. The cysteine opens and the phenylalanine closes a CDR3 of 12 amino acids. Only the CDR3 part of the read is kept: 36 bases, read in frame from the first base. V and J lose 2 bases and 3 bases, and a span of 5 bases separates them. The data belong to a study of cytomegalovirus exposure and HLA in healthy donors (dated by TCRdb to 2016 to 2017). Background for the entire study: According to a later analysis, one platform produced both the 110 or so validation repertoires and the 620 or so repertoires of the first cohort. The aim of the study was to test whether cataloging public T cell receptors could identify signatures of past pathogen exposure. In addition to the first cohort of hundreds of subjects, a separate validation cohort of approximately 120 different subjects was used. The study combined high-throughput TCR immunosequencing, statistical association of individual TCRs with disease status, and machine learning to predict cytomegalovirus infection status.

Libraries were prepared through the immunoSEQ multiplex PCR assay. Per the original workflow: A statistical classification framework was built for diagnosing cytomegalovirus status from the catalog of TCR beta chain sequences. The table comes from immuneACCESS by way of TCRdb, which keeps in-frame sequences with V and J called. Part of the clones is missing from these tables; in studies checked, under half for an unresolved V gene and the rest for unknown reasons. The D gene and trimming were derived from the DNA, and the V and J assignments and clone size from that table. The sample data list roughly 140,000 clones, and around nine tenths of these were observed just once. 3% to 3.5% of the sample is in the top ten clones. Donors formed part of the validation cohort, which comprised 120 subjects and was distinct from the first cohort of 666 subjects. Broad study findings and their caveats: Across donors, most TCR sequences were observed very rarely, whereas some public TCRs were present in many individuals. In the study, approximately 160 TCR beta chains were listed as associated with cytomegalovirus. Of the cluster scores, roughly 95% were above 0 in a later analysis, which found that TCRs clustered in the first cohort also tended to co-occur in the 110 or so validation repertoires. A few of the identified cytomegalovirus-associated TCR beta chains were confirmed in vitro to be specific for cytomegalovirus antigens. Cytomegalovirus status was reported to be diagnosed by the classifier with high specificity and sensitivity in both the original and validation cohorts. The authors suggested that the approach could potentially be extended to other disease states and immunological phenotypes. A later analysis had no HLA typing for the validation cohort, so co-occurrence there was scored across all 120 repertoires.

The receptor was derived from a woman aged 18-29 years in good health and CMV-seropositive. This sequence uses TRBV28 and TRBJ2-7; the D gene is perhaps TRBD2, from 5 matching bases. Sequencing was carried out using PBMCs. The CDR3 protein is CASSLEGYEQYF. In nucleotide form, the sequence is TGTGCCAGCAGTTTAGAGGGCTACGAGCAGTACTTC.